This is a list of T cell receptor beta chains from one sample in a study of blood T cell repertoires in COVID-19. The data were produced by immunoSEQ multiplex PCR, yet TCRdb's version contains in-frame clones alone and is incomplete. The data show about 160,000 clones, with roughly 80% seen just once and roughly 3.5% held by the top ten. The sequenced sample was PBMCs or T cells enriched from blood (not recorded which). The source is a woman aged 60-75 years who had recovered from COVID-19. The CDR3 runs from the conserved cysteine through the conserved F or W.

v_gene,len,j_gene,CDR3aa
TRBV19,14,TRBJ1-1,CASSIAVGGTEAFF
TRBV7-8,16,TRBJ2-7,CASSLVGSTISYEQYF
TRBV5-1,14,TRBJ2-7,CASSLGGGKYEQYF
TRBV7-7,16,TRBJ2-5,CASSSLGHGGQETQYF
TRBV11-3,13,TRBJ1-6,CASSLDGESPLHF
TRBV9,14,TRBJ2-5,CASSAQGLQETQYF
TRBV6-4,17,TRBJ1-4,CASSVPPRPYFREKLFF
TRBV5-8,17,TRBJ1-4,CASSIPSPPATNEKLFF
TRBV30,15,TRBJ2-7,CAWSPGRGGRNEQYF
TRBV29-1,14,TRBJ2-1,CSVDTPSSYNEQFF
TRBV27,16,TRBJ2-7,CASSTFYAQGAYEQYF